A selection of T cell receptor beta chains follows, all from one sample in a study of metastatic and nonmetastatic thyroid tumors. TCRdb re-called the PCR reads via MiXCR. In the table there are about 33,000 clones, over 15% of which are singletons. Sequencing was done on a sample of blood. These receptors all stem from a female donor with papillary thyroid cancer or a benign thyroid nodule (not recorded which). Some clones in this sample may be carry-over from other donors' samples. Both conserved end residues are part of each CDR3. The D gene is left open where the match is weak. Clone size is given for some rows only: seen once, a few or many times, or a class if the clone is expanded.

V	size	J	D	DNA	CDR3
TRBV5-1	-	TRBJ2-3	-	TGCGCCAGCAGCTTAAGTCTGGGGACAGATACGCAGTATTTT	CASSLSLGTDTQYF
TRBV20-1	-	TRBJ2-7	-	TGCAGTGCTAGGTTCTGCTGGGCCTACGAGCAGTACTTC	CSARFCWAYEQYF
TRBV4-2	many	TRBJ1-2	-	TGTGCCAGCAGCCAACGGACGGGGAATGGCTACACCTTC	CASSQRTGNGYTF
TRBV11-3	-	TRBJ2-1	-	TGTGCCATCATCTTAGAAGGTTTCAATGAGCAGTTCTTC	CAIILEGFNEQFF
TRBV19	many	TRBJ2-4	-	TGTGCCAGTAGTATAGAAAACATTCAGTACTTC	CASSIENIQYF
TRBV29-1	many	TRBJ2-1	-	TGCAGCGTTATGATCGGTCAGGGGGAGCAGTTCTTC	CSVMIGQGEQFF
TRBV6-1	many	TRBJ1-4	-	TGTGCCAGCTCACTTGGACGGCCCAATGAAAAACTGTTTTTT	CASSLGRPNEKLFF
TRBV27	-	TRBJ2-7	-	TGTGCCAGCAGTCGCTACTGGATCTCCTACGAGCAGTACTTC	CASSRYWISYEQYF
TRBV20-1	many	TRBJ2-1	-	TGCAGTGCTAGTTCCTGGCGCTCCTACAATGAGCAGTTCTTC	CSASSWRSYNEQFF
TRBV20-1	many	TRBJ1-2	TRBD1	TGCAGTGTTCCGGGACAGGGACTATCCCCTATCTATGGCTACACCTTC	CSVPGQGLSPIYGYTF
TRBV10-3	many	TRBJ1-6	-	TGTGCCATCAGTGAGTCCGGGGGCGCAGGTAATAATTCACCCCTCCACTTT	CAISESGGAGNNSPLHF
TRBV2	many	TRBJ2-6	-	TGTGCCAGCCTCCCGGACTCTGGGGCCAACGTCCTGACTTTC	CASLPDSGANVLTF
TRBV5-1	many	TRBJ2-5	-	TGCGCCAGCAGCTTGGAGGGGACCAGCCAAGAGACCCAGTACTTC	CASSLEGTSQETQYF
TRBV9	many	TRBJ1-4	-	TGTGCCAGCAGCCCGCGAGGATGGGGTAATGAAAAACTGTTTTTT	CASSPRGWGNEKLFF
TRBV6-1	few	TRBJ2-2	TRBD1	TGTGCCAGCAGCTCTTCAGGGGGTGAGAACACCGGGGAGCTGTTTTTT	CASSSSGGENTGELFF
TRBV20-1	many	TRBJ2-5	-	TGCAGTGCTAGAGAGGAGACCCAGTACTTC	CSAREETQYF
TRBV30	many	TRBJ1-5	-	TGTGCCTGGAGCGCCCTGGGGGGCAATCAGCCCCAGCATTTT	CAWSALGGNQPQHF
TRBV28	many	TRBJ1-6	-	TGTGCCAGCAGTTTAAGGCAGTCACCCCTCCACTTT	CASSLRQSPLHF